A single sample gave rise to the 26 T cell receptor beta chains below, sequenced in a study of blood T cell repertoires in COVID-19 (TCRdb year 2020). Library preparation used the immunoSEQ multiplex PCR assay. The table comes from immuneACCESS by way of TCRdb, which keeps in-frame sequences with V and J called. Part of the clones is missing from these tables; in studies checked, under half for an unresolved V gene and the rest for unknown reasons. The sample profile shows about 170,000 clones; more than 75% of them were found once. The top ten constitute under 3% of the sample. Sequenced: peripheral blood. These receptors were taken from a woman of 80 years or more with COVID-19, enrolled during active disease.

The rearrangement links TRBV7-8 to TRBJ1-4; perhaps TRBD1 as D (5 bases). Trimming removed 2 bases from V and 8 bases from J, with 9 bases in between. CDR3 length equals 13 residues. The germline CDR1 and CDR2 sequences are SGHVS and FQNEAQ. CDR3 in DNA: TGTGCCAGCAGCTTATACAAGGGGGAAAAACTGTTTTTT. Encoded protein: CASSLYKGEKLFF.

The chain uses TRBV3-1 (or the pseudogene TRBV3-2) and TRBJ1-4; perhaps TRBD1 as D (6 bases). Looked up from germline, CDR1 is LGHDT and CDR2 is YNNKEL (reference sequence). Deletions cut 7 bases from V and 3 bases from J, with 12 bases between. The CDR3 spans 14 residues. DNA for the CDR3: TGTGCCAGCACCTCAGGGGTGGCTAATGAAAAACTGTTTTTT. Protein: CASTSGVANEKLFF.

The chain links TRBV24-1 to TRBJ1-5; TRBD1 aligns across 10 bases. The CDR3 runs 18 residues. Germline V CDR1 and CDR2: KGHDR, SFDVKD. The V segment lost 2 bases and the J segment 2 bases; nucleotides outside the gene matches: 8. CDR3 amino acids: CATSDSRDRGIGNQPQHF. The DNA of the CDR3 is TGTGCCACCAGTGATTCCCGGGACAGGGGTATAGGCAATCAGCCCCAGCATTTT.

The V call is TRBV18, the J call TRBJ1-1, with a tentative D call TRBD1 (5 bases). Between the trimmed V and J ends, which lost 2 bases and 0 bases, there was a span of 10 bases. Germline assignment: CDR1 KGHSH and CDR2 LQKENI. The CDR3 has 15 residues. The CDR3 DNA reads TGTGCCAGCTCACCAGGGGGAGGTGTGAACACTGAAGCTTTCTTT. Translating gives CASSPGGGVNTEAFF.

This clone was recorded only once. V and J are TRBV2 and TRBJ1-1; TRBD1 aligns across 7 bases. Germline V lookup: CDR1 SNHLY, CDR2 FYNNEI. The CDR3 is 18 residues long. Trimming at V came to 4 bases and at J to 4 bases, leaving 18 bases not matched to a gene. CDR3 amino acids: CASSAYLTGLRLGTEAFF. The DNA of the CDR3 is TGTGCCAGCAGTGCGTATTTGACAGGGTTACGGCTGGGCACTGAAGCTTTCTTT.

The CDR3 DNA follows: TGTGCCAGCAGTTGGGAGGTAACAGCTAATGAAAAACTGTTTTTT. Protein product: CASSWEVTANEKLFF. The chain has TRBV2 and TRBJ1-4; D not certain. V lost 5 bases and J 3 bases, leaving 13 bases between the germline ends. The CDR3 covers 15 residues. The V gene's germline CDR1 is SNHLY and CDR2 FYNNEI.

This clone was counted a single time. This chain joins TRBV7-9 and TRBJ2-5, with 8 bases aligning to TRBD2. This CDR3 spans 13 amino acids. Germline-derived CDR1 and CDR2 are SEHNR and FQNEAQ (reference sequence). With 7 bases clipped from V and 5 bases from J, the junction kept 6 bases outside the gene matches. This CDR3 reads CASIHGGVETQYF. In nucleotides, the CDR3 is TGTGCCAGCATCCACGGGGGGGTCGAGACCCAGTACTTC.

V is TRBV19 and J is TRBJ1-3; D call uncertain. CDR1 LNHDA and CDR2 SQIVND come from the germline V gene (reference sequence). Trimming stripped 5 bases from V and 0 bases from J, with 14 bases between. The CDR3 loop spans 16 amino acids. The CDR3 sequence: CASSFDPRLSGNTIYF. In DNA, the CDR3 is TGTGCCAGTAGTTTCGACCCGCGACTCTCTGGAAACACCATATATTTT.

The genes are TRBV7-3 and TRBJ1-1; D gene uncertain. CDR1 and CDR2 (germline): SGHTA, FQGTGA. The V gene lost 2 bases and the J gene lost 4 bases, with 8 bases spanning the gap. The CDR3 has 13 residues. The CDR3 spells CASSLAEGTEAFF. CDR3 in DNA: TGTGCCAGCAGCTTAGCCGAGGGCACTGAAGCTTTCTTT.

The chain has TRBV5-1 and TRBJ1-6, with no clear D. The CDR3 is 13 amino acids. The V gene lost 4 bases and the J gene lost 6 bases, with 8 bases spanning the gap. The germline V gene has CDR1 SGHRS and CDR2 YFSETQ. CDR3 sequence (DNA): TGCGCCAGCAGCGCCTCCGGTAATTCACCCCTCCACTTT. Translation gives CASSASGNSPLHF.

The V gene is TRBV29-1, the J gene TRBJ2-7; 15 bases map to TRBD2. CDR3 size: 15 residues. Per the germline V gene, CDR1 is SQVTM and CDR2 is ANQGSEA. The DNA for the CDR3 is TGCGGGACAACGGGACTAGCGGGGGGTACCTACGAGCAGTACTTC. Amino acids: CGTTGLAGGTYEQYF.

In its sample, this clone was seen once. V and J are TRBV28 and TRBJ1-2; D is undetermined. CDR1 is MDHEN and CDR2 is SYDVKM in the germline V gene. This CDR3 is built from 14 residues. Trimming cost V 4 bases and J 2 bases, with 11 bases left between them. CDR3: CASSSSVANYGYTF. In DNA form, the CDR3 reads TGTGCCAGCAGTTCCTCGGTCGCCAACTATGGCTACACCTTC.

The chain recombines TRBV12-3 or TRBV12-4 with TRBJ1-1, with TRBD1 matching over 7 bases. The CDR3 extends over 13 amino acids. V shed 4 bases, J shed 10 bases, and the junction held 9 bases outside the gene matches. The DNA of the CDR3 is TGTGCCAGCAGTTCCTCTTGGACAGGAGGAGCTTTCTTT. This sequence encodes CASSSSWTGGAFF.

This sequence joins TRBV9 and TRBJ2-1; 8 bases fit TRBD1. The CDR3 spans 15 residues. Germline CDR1 is SGDLS and CDR2 is YYNGEE. V shed 4 bases and J 2 bases; nucleotides not matched to a gene: 5. The chain's CDR3 is CASSLGQGPYNEQFF. CDR3 nucleotides: TGTGCCAGCAGCTTAGGACAGGGACCCTACAATGAGCAGTTCTTC.

In this sample, this clone turned up a few times. J is TRBJ2-2 and V is TRBV7-2; 9 bases are shared with TRBD1. Germline V gene lookup returns CDR1 SGHTA and CDR2 FQGNSA. Germline trimming cut 5 bases from V and 5 bases from J; bases unmatched to any gene: 9. CDR3 length: 16 residues. As DNA, the CDR3 is TGTGCCAGCAGCCTCACAGGGGGCCTTAGTACCGGGGAGCTGTTTTTT. This translates into CASSLTGGLSTGELFF.

The chain links TRBV6-1 to TRBJ1-4; D gene ambiguous. V dropped 0 bases and J dropped 8 bases, with 13 bases sitting between them. The CDR3 is 15 residues long. Per germline, CDR1 MNHNS and CDR2 SASEGT. The CDR3 sequence: CASSEARNRREKLFF. Here the CDR3 DNA reads TGTGCCAGCAGTGAAGCGCGGAATCGAAGGGAAAAACTGTTTTTT.

The chain employs TRBV28 and TRBJ1-5, with 8 nucleotides matching TRBD1. The CDR3 consists of 16 residues. After removal of 5 bases from V and 2 bases from J, the junction contained 8 bases not matched to a gene. CDR1 and CDR2 from the germline V gene are MDHEN and SYDVKM. The CDR3 DNA reads as TGTGCCAGCAGTCCCCGGACAGGGTTTGGCAATCAGCCCCAGCATTTT. Translation gives CASSPRTGFGNQPQHF.

V is TRBV6-2 or TRBV6-3 and J is TRBJ2-5, with D uncertain. V shed 2 bases and J shed 1 base, with 17 bases lying between them. Germline loops: CDR1 MNHEY, CDR2 SVGEGT. The CDR3 sequence is 17 residues long. CDR3 in amino acids: CASSYGQAPPAQETQYF. The DNA of the CDR3 is TGTGCCAGCAGTTACGGGCAAGCTCCCCCCGCCCAAGAGACCCAGTACTTC.

The rearrangement uses TRBV28 and TRBJ1-6, with 11 bases identical to TRBD1. Trimming removed 6 bases from V and 8 bases from J; junction bases left unmatched: 9. Germline assignment: CDR1 MDHEN and CDR2 SYDVKM. The CDR3 is 16 residues long. The CDR3 sequence: CASRIRDRGSYSPLHF. DNA of the CDR3: TGTGCCAGCAGGATCCGGGACAGGGGGAGTTATTCACCCCTCCACTTT.

The J gene is TRBJ1-2, the V gene TRBV6-5, with D perhaps matching TRBD1 (6 bases). Germline lookup yields CDR1 MNHEY and CDR2 SVGAGI. The CDR3 loop spans 13 amino acids. V was clipped by 11 bases and J by 4 bases, with 17 bases between them. In nucleotides, the CDR3 is TGTGCCTCTAACTCACAGGGCGGCTATGGCTACACCTTC. It yields the protein CASNSQGGYGYTF.

The chain uses TRBV19 and TRBJ2-7, with D maybe TRBD2 (6 bases). Trimming removed 5 bases from V and 0 bases from J, with 8 bases in between. The CDR3 spans 13 residues. Per the germline V gene, CDR1 is LNHDA and CDR2 is SQIVND (reference sequence). Written as DNA, the CDR3 is TGTGCCAGTAGTTGGAGGGTCTCCTACGAGCAGTACTTC. Its protein is CASSWRVSYEQYF.

J is TRBJ2-2 and V is TRBV9; weak D call: TRBD2 (6 bases). Germline V gene sequence: CDR1 SGDLS, CDR2 YYNGEE. This CDR3 has 16 amino acids. V lost 0 bases and J 1 base, leaving 10 bases between the germline ends. CDR3 bases: TGTGCCAGCAGCGTAGAAGACGGGAGGAACACCGGGGAGCTGTTTTTT. This sequence encodes CASSVEDGRNTGELFF.

The chain uses TRBV7-2 and TRBJ2-3, with 13 bases matching TRBD2. CDR1 and CDR2 (germline): SGHTA, FQGNSA. V gave up 4 bases and J gave up 5 bases; unmatched junction bases: 6. This CDR3 spans 16 amino acids. The CDR3 DNA reads TGTGCCAGCAGCTCACGGACTAGCGGGAGTGTAGATACGCAGTATTTT. This sequence encodes CASSSRTSGSVDTQYF.

The V and J genes are TRBV3-1 (or the pseudogene TRBV3-2) and TRBJ2-5; 7 nucleotides align to TRBD1. V dropped 4 bases and J dropped 5; count of bases not matched to a gene: 7. In germline, CDR1 is LGHDT, CDR2 YNNKEL (reference sequence). This CDR3 has 14 residues. The CDR3 DNA reads as TGTGCCAGCAGCCCTCAGACAGGGTGGGAGACCCAGTACTTC. This sequence encodes CASSPQTGWETQYF.

This clone was counted only a few times. The chain couples TRBV12-3 or TRBV12-4 to TRBJ1-1, with 9 bases lining up with TRBD1. The V segment lost 5 bases and the J segment 10 bases; nucleotides outside the gene matches: 2. This CDR3 is 11 amino acids long. CDR3 in DNA: TGTGCCAGCAGTGGACAGGGGAGAGCTTTCTTT. Translating it yields CASSGQGRAFF.

This clone has only a few counts. The chain links TRBV6-5 to TRBJ1-5, with D perhaps matching TRBD1 (6 bases). V was cut by 6 bases and J by 9 bases, with 18 bases left in between. The CDR3 extends over 14 amino acids. The germline V gene has CDR1 MNHEY and CDR2 SVGAGI. CDR3 bases: TGTGCCAGCAGCGACCAGGGGTCCCAGCGGCCCCAGCATTTT. Translation gives CASSDQGSQRPQHF.